The 13 T cell receptor beta chains reported below all come from one sample, sequenced in a study of T cell changes during pregnancy in multiple sclerosis. The table came from immunoSEQ multiplex PCR; TCRdb's copy has only in-frame clones and leaves some out. The sample has roughly 40,000 clones, 91% seen once. The specimen was CD8+ T cells from peripheral blood mononuclear cells, collected before pregnancy. These receptors came from a female donor with multiple sclerosis, enrolled in a pregnancy study.

This chain uses TRBV7-2 with TRBJ2-5; D perhaps matches TRBD1 (6 bases). V lost 5 bases and J lost 1, with 11 bases in between. CDR1 is SGHTA, CDR2 FQGNSA, per germline. The CDR3 totals 14 residues. CDR3: CASSVDSFQETQYF. DNA of the CDR3: TGTGCCAGCAGCGTGGACAGCTTCCAAGAGACCCAGTACTTC. Complete variable domain (other parts from reference TRBV7-2 and TRBJ2-5): GAGVSQSPSNKVTEKGKDVELRCDPISGHTALYWYRQSLGQGLEFLIYFQGNSAPDKSGLPSDRFSAERTGGSVSTLTIQRTQQEDSAVYLCASSVDSFQETQYFGPGTRLLVL.

The gene calls are TRBV5-1 and TRBJ2-3, with 10 bases fitting TRBD2. This CDR3 is built from 17 residues. The V gene end was trimmed by 4 bases and the J gene end by 2 bases; junction bases not matched to a gene: 10. The germline CDR1 and CDR2 sequences are SGHRS and YFSETQ. The CDR3 reads CASSPTTSGFNTDTQYF. CDR3 nucleotides: TGCGCCAGCAGCCCAACGACTAGCGGGTTTAACACAGATACGCAGTATTTT.

The V gene is TRBV28, the J gene TRBJ2-7; D may be TRBD1 (5 bases). Trimming shortened V by 6 bases and J by 0 bases, and 15 bases separated the two germline ends. In germline, CDR1 is MDHEN, CDR2 SYDVKM. The CDR3 has 15 amino acids. CDR3 region: CASSHGALSSYEQYF. The CDR3 bases are TGTGCCAGCAGCCATGGGGCTCTAAGCTCCTACGAGCAGTACTTC.

The chain carries TRBV27 and TRBJ2-2; the D gene is possibly TRBD2 (6 bases). Deletions cut 7 bases from V and 7 bases from J, with 13 bases between. The germline CDR1 and CDR2 sequences are MNHEY and SMNVEV (reference sequence). The CDR3 length is 13 residues. Written as DNA, the CDR3 is TGTGCCAGCAAGGCGGGGAAGGGCGGGGAGCTGTTTTTT. Its translation is CASKAGKGGELFF.

The gene calls are TRBV4-3 and TRBJ2-3, with D uncertain. The V gene lost 0 bases and the J gene lost 2 bases, with 6 bases spanning the gap. Germline loops: CDR1 LGHNA, CDR2 YSLEER. CDR3 length: 14 amino acids. CDR3 loop: CASSQDHTTDTQYF. The CDR3 DNA sequence: TGCGCCAGCAGCCAAGACCACACCACAGATACGCAGTATTTT.

This clone showed up just a few times. The rearrangement uses TRBV28 and TRBJ1-1, with a weak D call TRBD1 (5 bases). Germline CDR1 reads MDHEN; CDR2 reads SYDVKM. The CDR3 has 14 amino acids. V lost 7 bases, J lost 3 bases, and 15 bases lay in between. The CDR3 DNA follows: TGTGCCAGCACCTACCGGGGGTTACACACTGAAGCTTTCTTT. It yields the protein CASTYRGLHTEAFF.

The chain recombines TRBV4-1 with TRBJ2-3, with D maybe TRBD1 (6 bases). This CDR3 spans 15 amino acids. With 4 bases removed from V and 0 bases from J, the gap between germline ends came to 11 bases. CDR1 is MGHRA and CDR2 is YSYEKL in the germline V gene. This CDR3 is CASSLPRGSTDTQYF. CDR3 in DNA: TGCGCCAGCAGCCTTCCCAGGGGCAGCACAGATACGCAGTATTTT.

The V gene is TRBV19, the J gene TRBJ2-2, with 7 bases fitting TRBD1. V lost 10 bases and J lost 5; bases outside the gene matches: 16. Germline lookup yields CDR1 LNHDA and CDR2 SQIVND (reference sequence). The CDR3 runs to 16 residues. CDR3 DNA sequence: TGTGCCACCTCCCAAACCTCGACAGGGTGGACCGGGGAGCTGTTTTTT. It translates to CATSQTSTGWTGELFF.

This chain links TRBV7-9 with TRBJ2-5; tentatively, D is TRBD1 (5 bases). Germline V lookup: CDR1 SEHNR, CDR2 FQNEAQ (reference sequence). This CDR3 has 14 residues. V shed 4 bases and J shed 4 bases, with 13 bases lying between them. CDR3 sequence: CASSSGHRPETQYF. The CDR3 region has the DNA TGTGCCAGCAGCTCTGGACACCGGCCAGAGACCCAGTACTTC.

This chain uses TRBV19 with TRBJ2-3; 7 positions match TRBD2. Germline CDR1 LNHDA, CDR2 SQIVND (reference sequence). This CDR3 spans 14 amino acids. V shed 5 bases, J shed 2 bases, and the junction held 4 bases outside the gene matches. The CDR3 DNA reads TGTGCCAGTAGTGAACTAGCGCACACAGATACGCAGTATTTT. Amino acids: CASSELAHTDTQYF.

This rearrangement joins TRBV7-6 to TRBJ2-1; tentatively, D is TRBD1 (5 bases). Trimming left V 1 base short and J 5 bases short, with 9 bases between. Germline-derived CDR1 and CDR2 are SGHVS and FNYEAQ. This CDR3 has 14 amino acids. This chain's CDR3 is CASSLESDNNEQFF. Here the CDR3 DNA reads TGTGCCAGCAGCTTAGAGTCGGACAACAATGAGCAGTTCTTC.

The chain's CDR3 is CASSHGNSGNTIYF. Here the CDR3 DNA reads TGTGCCAGTAGCCACGGGAACTCTGGAAACACCATATATTTT. The J gene is TRBJ1-3, the V gene TRBV19; D uncertain. V shed 6 bases and J shed 0 bases, with 9 bases lying between them. The CDR3 spans 14 residues. The germline V gene has CDR1 LNHDA and CDR2 SQIVND (reference sequence).

This chain connects TRBV6-6 to TRBJ2-1; TRBD2 matches 9 bases. The CDR3 contains 14 residues. Germline CDR1 and CDR2: MNHNY and SVGAGI (reference sequence). The J segment lost 8 bases and the V segment lost 6 bases, leaving 8 bases of the junction unmatched. CDR3 nucleotides: TGTGCCAGCAGCCTAGCGGGGTTTGGCGATGAGCAGTTCTTC. This translates into CASSLAGFGDEQFF.